Following are 5 T cell receptor beta chains from one sample sequenced in a study of T cell responses to AZD1222 COVID-19 vaccine. Profiling relied on immunoSEQ multiplex PCR, and the TCRdb table lists in-frame clones only, not all of them. The sample lists around 120,000 clones; roughly 90% were seen once. The sequencing here drew on peripheral blood, taken on day 0 of AZD1222 vaccination. These receptor sequences come from an adult in good health.

The chain couples TRBV7-6 to TRBJ2-6; D gene uncertain. The CDR3 sequence is 14 residues long. Between the trimmed V and J ends, which lost 2 bases and 4 bases, there was a span of 6 bases. The V gene's germline CDR1 is SGHVS and CDR2 FNYEAQ. Here the CDR3 DNA reads TGTGCCAGCAGCTTAAGTTGGGGGGCCAACGTCCTGACTTTC. Protein product: CASSLSWGANVLTF.

The rearrangement links TRBV3-1 (or the pseudogene TRBV3-2) to TRBJ1-1, with D uncertain. Germline loops: CDR1 LGHDT, CDR2 YNNKEL (reference sequence). The ends were cut back, 4 bases at V and 3 bases at J, with 12 bases in the middle. The length of the CDR3 is 14 residues. CDR3 bases: TGTGCCAGCAGCCTAGGGATTGTGGACACTGAAGCTTTCTTT. Translating gives CASSLGIVDTEAFF.

The J gene is TRBJ2-7, the V gene TRBV7-9; perhaps TRBD2 as D (5 bases). Germline V gives CDR1 SEHNR, CDR2 FQNEAQ (reference sequence). The CDR3 contains 15 residues. Trimming took 0 bases from V and 2 from J, leaving 11 bases between them. DNA of the CDR3: TGTGCCAGCAGCTTAGCGCGGGCTGCGACCTACGAGCAGTACTTC. Its translation is CASSLARAATYEQYF.

The chain is built from TRBV6-5 and TRBJ1-1; unclear D gene. Deletions cut 5 bases from V and 1 base from J, with 11 bases between. The CDR3 consists of 14 residues. CDR1 and CDR2 (germline): MNHEY, SVGAGI. The chain's CDR3 is CASSTGPPNTEAFF. As DNA, the CDR3 is TGTGCCAGCAGTACCGGACCCCCGAACACTGAAGCTTTCTTT.

This chain connects TRBV5-1 to TRBJ2-2, with 11 bases matching TRBD2. The CDR3 consists of 16 residues. The V segment lost 4 bases and the J segment 2 bases; nucleotides outside the gene matches: 4. CDR1 and CDR2 (germline): SGHRS, YFSETQ. CDR3 protein: CASSRGTSGNTGELFF. DNA of the CDR3: TGCGCCAGCAGCCGGGGGACTAGCGGCAACACCGGGGAGCTGTTTTTT.